This TCR beta chain came from a study of cytomegalovirus exposure and HLA in healthy donors. The PCR contained 60 Vbeta and 13 Jbeta primers. Study processing details: The count from a later analysis was tens of millions of unique TCR beta chains, around 11 million of them shared. TCRdb's copy holds only in-frame clones and misses some; the assay was immunoSEQ multiplex PCR. From that table come the V and J calls and clone size; the DNA was used to work out D and trimming. The table includes some 120,000 clones, roughly 87% detected once. As for this clone: Its target is unknown.

Regarding the study as a whole: In vitro data verified a few CMV-associated chains as specific for CMV antigens.

V was cut by 5 bases and J by 7 bases, with 11 bases left in between. Looked up from germline, CDR1 is SNHLY and CDR2 is FYNNEI. This CDR3 contains 12 residues. The rearrangement joins TRBV2 to TRBJ1-2; D remains unclear. This TCR derives from a woman younger than 30 in good health and CMV-seronegative. The sample consisted of PBMCs. The CDR3 reads CASSIRSSGYTF. DNA for the CDR3: TGTGCCAGCAGTATACGGTCCTCTGGCTACACCTTC.